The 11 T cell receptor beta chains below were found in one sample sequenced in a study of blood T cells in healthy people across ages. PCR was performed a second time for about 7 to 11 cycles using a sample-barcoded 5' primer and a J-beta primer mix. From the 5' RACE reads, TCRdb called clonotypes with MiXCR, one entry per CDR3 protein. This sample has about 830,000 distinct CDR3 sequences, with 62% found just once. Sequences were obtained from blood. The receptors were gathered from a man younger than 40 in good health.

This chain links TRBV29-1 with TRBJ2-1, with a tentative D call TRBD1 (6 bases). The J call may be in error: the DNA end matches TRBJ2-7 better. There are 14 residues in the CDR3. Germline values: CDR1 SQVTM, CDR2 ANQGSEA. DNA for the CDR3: TGCAGCGTCCCTGCCCAGGGGTCCTACAATGAGCAGTACTTC. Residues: CSVPAQGSYNEQYF.

The CDR3 region has the DNA TGTGCCAGCAGCTTTAGAGGACAGAGTAATGAAAAACTGTTTTTT. Its protein is CASSFRGQSNEKLFF. The chain joins TRBV7-2 to TRBJ1-4, with a weak D call TRBD1 (6 bases). Germline-derived CDR1 and CDR2 are SGHTA and FQGNSA. The CDR3 extends over 15 amino acids. V lost 3 bases, J lost 4 bases, and 12 bases lay in between.

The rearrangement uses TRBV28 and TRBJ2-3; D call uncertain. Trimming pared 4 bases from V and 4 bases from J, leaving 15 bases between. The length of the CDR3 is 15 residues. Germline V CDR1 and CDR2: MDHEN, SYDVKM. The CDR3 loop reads CASSSGLLSADTQYF. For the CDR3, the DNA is TGTGCCAGCAGTTCCGGGCTCCTCTCCGCAGATACGCAGTATTTT.

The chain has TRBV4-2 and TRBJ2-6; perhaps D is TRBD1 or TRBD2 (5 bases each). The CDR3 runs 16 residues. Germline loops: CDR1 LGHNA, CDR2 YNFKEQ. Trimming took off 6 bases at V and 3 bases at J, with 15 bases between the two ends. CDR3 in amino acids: CASSFRGAVGANVLTF. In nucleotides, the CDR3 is TGTGCCAGCAGTTTCCGAGGGGCAGTTGGGGCCAACGTCCTGACTTTC.

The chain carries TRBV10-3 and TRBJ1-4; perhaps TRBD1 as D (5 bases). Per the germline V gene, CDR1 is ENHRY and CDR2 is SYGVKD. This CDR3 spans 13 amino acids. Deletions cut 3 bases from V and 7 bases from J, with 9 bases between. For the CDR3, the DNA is TGTGCCATCAGTGACAGGGATGGTGAAAAACTGTTTTTT. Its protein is CAISDRDGEKLFF.

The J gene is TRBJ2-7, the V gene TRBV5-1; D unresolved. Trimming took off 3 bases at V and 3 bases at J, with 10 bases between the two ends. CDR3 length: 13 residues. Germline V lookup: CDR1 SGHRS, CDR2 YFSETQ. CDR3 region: CASSYGNVYEQYF. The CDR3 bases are TGCGCCAGCAGCTACGGAAATGTCTACGAGCAGTACTTC. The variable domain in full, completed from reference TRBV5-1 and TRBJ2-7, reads KAGVTQTPRYLIKTRGQQVTLSCSPISGHRSVSWYQQTPGQGLQFLFEYFSETQRNKGNFPGRFSGRQFSNSRSEMNVSTLELGDSALYLCASSYGNVYEQYFGPGTRLTVT.

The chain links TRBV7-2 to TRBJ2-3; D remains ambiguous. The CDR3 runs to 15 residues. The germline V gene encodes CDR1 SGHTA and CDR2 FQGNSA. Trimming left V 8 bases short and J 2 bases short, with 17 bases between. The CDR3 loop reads CASRQGLLNTDTQYF. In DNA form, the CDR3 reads TGTGCCAGCCGCCAAGGCCTTTTGAACACAGATACGCAGTATTTT.

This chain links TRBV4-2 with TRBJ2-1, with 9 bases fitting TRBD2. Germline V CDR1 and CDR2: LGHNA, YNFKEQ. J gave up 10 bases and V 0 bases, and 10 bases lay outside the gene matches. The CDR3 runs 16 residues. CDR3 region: CASSQEASGVRGEQFF. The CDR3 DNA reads TGTGCCAGCAGCCAAGAGGCTAGCGGGGTGAGGGGGGAGCAGTTCTTC.

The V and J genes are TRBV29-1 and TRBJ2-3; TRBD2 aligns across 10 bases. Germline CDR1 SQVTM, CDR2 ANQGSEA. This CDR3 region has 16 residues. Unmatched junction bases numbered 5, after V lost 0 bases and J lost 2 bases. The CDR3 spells CSVEDGAGGFTDTQYF. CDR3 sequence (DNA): TGCAGCGTTGAAGATGGAGCGGGGGGGTTCACAGATACGCAGTATTTT.

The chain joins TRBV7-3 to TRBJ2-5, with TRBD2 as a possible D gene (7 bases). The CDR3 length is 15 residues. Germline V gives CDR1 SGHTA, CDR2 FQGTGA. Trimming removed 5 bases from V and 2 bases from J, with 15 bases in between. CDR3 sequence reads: CASSPSGGFQETQYF. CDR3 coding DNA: TGTGCCAGCAGCCCATCGGGGGGCTTTCAAGAGACCCAGTACTTC.

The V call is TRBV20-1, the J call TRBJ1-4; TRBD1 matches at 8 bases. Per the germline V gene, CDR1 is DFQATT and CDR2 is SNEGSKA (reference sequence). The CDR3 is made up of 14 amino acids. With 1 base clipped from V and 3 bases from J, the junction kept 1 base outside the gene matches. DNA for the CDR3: TGCAGTGCTAGAGCGACAGGGGCTAATGAAAAACTGTTTTTT. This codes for CSARATGANEKLFF.